These T cell receptor beta chains were read from a single sample in a study of control samples from healthy donors and cancer patients. The repertoire was sequenced with immunoSEQ multiplex PCR; TCRdb's copy has only in-frame clones and lacks some. The table has roughly 23,000 clones, around 83% seen once. Source material: PBMCs. The receptor source for this set is a man aged 55 to 70 with head and neck cancer. The CDR3 runs from the conserved cysteine through the conserved F or W. The D gene is left open where the match is weak. Clone size, where shown, is once, few, many, or a class for clones that have expanded.

clone_size,d_call,v_call,j_call,cdr3_nt,cdr3_aa
NA,TRBD1,TRBV14,TRBJ2-2,TGTGCCAGCAGCGCCCATTCACAGGGGGTTCACACCGGGGAGCTGTTTTTT,CASSAHSQGVHTGELFF
once,NA,TRBV27,TRBJ1-4,TGTGCCAGCAGTCTATCGGACAGTCGTCCGCTGTTTTTT,CASSLSDSRPLFF
NA,NA,TRBV6-5,TRBJ1-2,TGTGCCAGCGGAGGACACTCCAGGGACTATGGCTACACCTTC,CASGGHSRDYGYTF
NA,TRBD1,TRBV6-5,TRBJ1-2,TGTGCCAGCAGGAAGGTGGGACAGGATGGCTACACCTTC,CASRKVGQDGYTF
NA,NA,TRBV28,TRBJ2-7,TGTGCCAGCAGTTTAGCACAGGGTTGGGGCGAGCAGTACTTC,CASSLAQGWGEQYF
few,NA,TRBV5-1,TRBJ2-2,TGCGCCAGCAGCTCGGGGGGCAGAATATCCTCGAACACCGGGGAGCTGTTTTTT,CASSSGGRISSNTGELFF
NA,TRBD1,TRBV7-8,TRBJ1-1,TGTGCCAGCAGCTTAGTTAGGGGACAGGGCATGAACACTGAAGCTTTCTTT,CASSLVRGQGMNTEAFF
NA,TRBD1,TRBV6-6,TRBJ1-6,TGTGCCAGCAAATTGGGGGACAGGGATAATTCACCCCTCCACTTT,CASKLGDRDNSPLHF
NA,NA,TRBV6-5,TRBJ2-1,TGTGCCAGCAGTTACTCGGCATACAATGAGCAGTTCTTC,CASSYSAYNEQFF
NA,TRBD1,TRBV11-3,TRBJ1-3,TGTGCCAGCAGCCCCAGACAGGGTATCTCTGGAAACACCATATATTTT,CASSPRQGISGNTIYF
once,TRBD1,TRBV6-5,TRBJ2-5,TGTGCCAGCAGCGAGGGACAGGCGCCGCAGACCCAGTACTTC,CASSEGQAPQTQYF
NA,TRBD1,TRBV2,TRBJ2-1,TGTGCCAGCAGTGAGGGACAGGGAATCTACAATGAGCAGTTCTTC,CASSEGQGIYNEQFF
NA,TRBD1,TRBV25-1,TRBJ1-6,TGTGCCAGCAGTGAATGGACCGGGACAGGGGGCTCTAATTCACCCCTCCACTTT,CASSEWTGTGGSNSPLHF
NA,TRBD1,TRBV29-1,TRBJ2-3,TGCAGCGTTACCGGGACAGGGGTCGTAGATACGCAGTATTTT,CSVTGTGVVDTQYF
NA,NA,TRBV2,TRBJ1-6,TGTGCCAGCAGTTACAGGGATGGTAGTTCACCCCTCCACTTT,CASSYRDGSSPLHF
NA,NA,TRBV10-1,TRBJ1-2,TGCGCCAGCAGTCCCGAGGGAGGGAACTATGGCTACACCTTC,CASSPEGGNYGYTF
NA,TRBD1,TRBV5-4,TRBJ2-3,TGTGCCAGCAGCTTCGGACAGGTCTGGGATACGCAGTATTTT,CASSFGQVWDTQYF
NA,TRBD1,TRBV3-1/TRBV3-2,TRBJ2-4,TGTGCCAGCAGGCATACAGGGGATGCACCTCCGATAGCCAAAAACATTCAGTACTTC,CASRHTGDAPPIAKNIQYF
NA,TRBD1,TRBV30,TRBJ1-4,TGTGCCTGGAGTGTCTCAGGGGGCAGAGAAAAACTGTTTTTT,CAWSVSGGREKLFF
NA,NA,TRBV5-1,TRBJ1-1,TGCGCCAGCAGCTTGTCCGGACAGTACACTGAAGCTTTCTTT,CASSLSGQYTEAFF
few,NA,TRBV4-3,TRBJ2-5,TGCGCCAGCAGCCAAGGGACAGTCCAAGAGACCCAGTACTTC,CASSQGTVQETQYF
few,NA,TRBV5-4,TRBJ2-3,TGTGCCAGCAGCCCTCTTTCTGGGGGAAATACGCAGTATTTT,CASSPLSGGNTQYF
medium-sized,TRBD2,TRBV6-1,TRBJ2-3,TGTGCCAGCAGTGAACGGGGGGGTGCAAACACAGATACGCAGTATTTT,CASSERGGANTDTQYF
NA,NA,TRBV3-1/TRBV3-2,TRBJ1-1,TGTGCCAGCAGACACACTGGAGTCCCTGAAGCTTTCTTT,CASRHTGVPEAFF
NA,NA,TRBV5-1,TRBJ2-5,TGCGCCAGCACCTTTAGCGGAGGGGACGAGACCCAGTACTTC,CASTFSGGDETQYF
once,TRBD1,TRBV19,TRBJ1-3,TGTGCCAGTAGTATGGGACAGGGACACACCATATATTTT,CASSMGQGHTIYF
NA,TRBD2,TRBV6-1,TRBJ2-1,TGTGCCAGCAGTGTAAGCCGGGTAGCGGGAGGGTATTGGAATGAGCAGTTCTTC,CASSVSRVAGGYWNEQFF
NA,NA,TRBV7-8,TRBJ1-3,TGTGCCAGCAGCGCGTATAGAGTCTCTCCCTCTGGAAACACCATATATTTT,CASSAYRVSPSGNTIYF
NA,NA,TRBV19,TRBJ1-2,TGTGCCAGTAGTTGGCGGCAGAACTATGGCTACACCTTC,CASSWRQNYGYTF
NA,NA,TRBV18,TRBJ2-2,TGTGCCAGCTCACCACAAATTGTCTATACCGGGGAGCTGTTTTTT,CASSPQIVYTGELFF
few,NA,TRBV10-3,TRBJ1-1,TGTGCCATCAGGGGGGTTGAAACAGTTCAAGCTTTCTTT,CAIRGVETVQAFF
NA,NA,TRBV7-2,TRBJ1-3,TGTGCCAGCAGCAGGGGAGGATACTCTGGAAACACCATATATTTT,CASSRGGYSGNTIYF
NA,NA,TRBV19,TRBJ1-2,TGTGCCAGTAGTATACAGGGTTATGGCTACACCTTC,CASSIQGYGYTF
NA,TRBD1,TRBV5-1,TRBJ1-3,TGCGCCAGCAGCTTGGATGGACAGGGGGCGCCGGGAAACACCATATATTTT,CASSLDGQGAPGNTIYF
NA,NA,TRBV28,TRBJ2-1,TGTGCCAGCACCCCCCCCCGGGAAGCCTACAATGAGCAGTTCTTC,CASTPPREAYNEQFF
NA,NA,TRBV15,TRBJ1-5,TGTGCCACCAGCATAGATCAGGGGATTGAACCCCAGCATTTT,CATSIDQGIEPQHF
NA,TRBD2,TRBV28,TRBJ2-1,TGTGCCAGCACCCCTCCGATGGGCGGGGGGGGATACAATGAGCAGTTCTTC,CASTPPMGGGGYNEQFF
NA,TRBD1,TRBV10-3,TRBJ2-7,TGTGCCATCAGCAGGGACAGGGAGGCCTACGAGCAGTACTTC,CAISRDREAYEQYF
NA,NA,TRBV4-1,TRBJ1-1,TGCGCCAGCCGAAACAGGGCTAAGAACACTGAAGCTTTCTTT,CASRNRAKNTEAFF
NA,TRBD2,TRBV27,TRBJ2-2,TGTGCCAGCAGTTTAGGGGCACTAGCGGCGAACACCGGGGAGCTGTTTTTT,CASSLGALAANTGELFF
NA,NA,TRBV27,TRBJ2-1,TGTGCCAGCAGTTTGGGGGAAGATGAGCAGTTCTTC,CASSLGEDEQFF
NA,NA,TRBV30,TRBJ1-3,TGTGCCTGGAGCCTAACGGACAGTTGGCGCGGGGACACCATATATTTT,CAWSLTDSWRGDTIYF
NA,NA,TRBV7-7,TRBJ2-5,TGTGCTAGCAGCTTAGGGTACAGGGCGTACCAAGAGACCCAGTACTTC,CASSLGYRAYQETQYF
NA,TRBD1,TRBV7-9,TRBJ1-6,TGTGCCAGCAGCCACCTCCGGGACAGGTCAGATTCACCCCTCCACTTT,CASSHLRDRSDSPLHF
NA,NA,TRBV11-2,TRBJ2-7,TGTGCCAGCAGCTTAGGATCCCTCTACGAGCAGTACTTC,CASSLGSLYEQYF
NA,NA,TRBV30,TRBJ1-1,TGTGCCTGGAGTGTACTGGGATGGGCTGAAGCTTTCTTT,CAWSVLGWAEAFF
once,TRBD1,TRBV11-3,TRBJ1-1,TGTGCCAGCAGCCCCCAGGGGGAGGGTGAAGCTTTCTTT,CASSPQGEGEAFF
NA,NA,TRBV12-3/TRBV12-4,TRBJ2-2,TGTGCCAGCACTGCCAACGGGAACGGGGAGCTGTTTTTT,CASTANGNGELFF